The present entry profiles one TCR beta chain with its context. MiXCR, run by TCRdb on the RT-PCR reads, gives a single entry per CDR3 protein. The sample yields about 960,000 distinct CDR3 sequences, 18% seen once. The CDR3 extends over 16 amino acids. Germline CDR1 MGHRA, CDR2 YSYEKL. Germline trimming cut 5 bases from V and 4 bases from J; bases unmatched to any gene: 7. These data belong to a study of patients and donors after allogeneic stem cell transplantation. Material: blood, either unsorted or a sorted T cell fraction (not recorded which). This sequence originates from a human donor who was either an allogeneic HSCT recipient or a stem cell or donor lymphocyte infusion donor (not recorded which). It is not recorded whose cells these are; they may come from a transplant donor. This chain links TRBV4-1 with TRBJ2-3; 12 nucleotides align to TRBD2. The CDR3 DNA is TGCGCCAGCAGCTGGCTGACTAGCGGGAGTGCAGATACGCAGTATTTT. Protein product: CASSWLTSGSADTQYF.